A selection of T cell receptor beta chains follows, all from one sample in a study of T cell responses to AZD1222 COVID-19 vaccine. Profiling relied on immunoSEQ multiplex PCR, and the TCRdb table lists in-frame clones only, not all of them. The data hold around 150,000 clones, with around 94% observed a single time. The starting material was peripheral blood, obtained 28 days after the second AZD1222 dose. The source of these receptors is an adult who received the AZD1222 COVID-19 vaccine. Both conserved end residues are part of each CDR3. Each record gives: V gene, J gene, CDR3 protein.

V: TRBV5-1
J: TRBJ2-1
CDR3: CASSLVSYNEQFF

V: TRBV2
J: TRBJ2-7
CDR3: CASRAGVYYEQYF

V: TRBV18
J: TRBJ1-1
CDR3: CASSPARGEAFF

V: TRBV6-5
J: TRBJ2-5
CDR3: CASSYLRVSGETQYF

V: TRBV30
J: TRBJ1-3
CDR3: CAGSRDRDAIAIYF

V: TRBV28
J: TRBJ2-7
CDR3: CASSPLSGRALYEQYF

V: TRBV5-1
J: TRBJ2-5
CDR3: CASSLGGRPQETQYF

V: TRBV6-5
J: TRBJ1-2
CDR3: CASSYSGGADYGYTF

V: TRBV7-9
J: TRBJ1-3
CDR3: CASSLGWEGRGNTIYF

V: TRBV13
J: TRBJ2-7
CDR3: CASSSSSGDHYEQYF

V: TRBV19
J: TRBJ1-2
CDR3: CASIPVGTGAYGYTF

V: TRBV5-1
J: TRBJ2-7
CDR3: CASSLLQGARNEQYF

V: TRBV18
J: TRBJ2-1
CDR3: CASSGIDSPHEQFF

V: TRBV4-1
J: TRBJ1-6
CDR3: CASSYRGPGSPLHF

V: TRBV4-2
J: TRBJ2-7
CDR3: CASSQAGSVYEQYF

V: TRBV4-2
J: TRBJ1-6
CDR3: CASSPPGQLKLNNSPLHF

V: TRBV6-5
J: TRBJ2-7
CDR3: CASSLRDRGIYEQYF

V: TRBV27
J: TRBJ1-1
CDR3: CASSQGANTEAFF

V: TRBV19
J: TRBJ2-7
CDR3: CASSVSLAGASYEQYF

V: TRBV19
J: TRBJ1-5
CDR3: CASSSDPWSRDRNQPQHF